Shown below are 17 T cell receptor beta chains from a single sample sequenced in a study of read filtering for tumor transcriptome and immune sequencing. From about 0.4 ug of RNA, a library with molecular barcoded alpha/delta and beta/gamma adaptors was made. TCRdb ran MiXCR on the reads and lists one entry per CDR3 protein. This table has about 62,000 distinct CDR3 sequences, approximately 18% appearing once. The sequenced sample was a population of CD138-negative cells sorted from bone marrow. These receptors were taken from a donor at least 40 years old with multiple myeloma.

This clonotype was found many times. The chain combines TRBV29-1 with TRBJ1-1, with TRBD1 as a possible D gene (5 bases). The germline V and J ends were trimmed by 7 bases and 3 bases, with 15 bases remaining between them. This CDR3 spans 13 amino acids. Germline CDR1 reads SQVTM; CDR2 reads ANQGSEA. The CDR3 spells CSAPGDGYTEAFF. CDR3 sequence (DNA): TGCAGCGCCCCTGGGGACGGGTACACTGAAGCTTTCTTT.

This clonotype was observed many times. The chain has TRBV9 and TRBJ2-1; 8 nucleotides align to TRBD2. Looked up from germline, CDR1 is SGDLS and CDR2 is YYNGEE. V was pared by 0 bases and J by 7 bases, with 3 bases of the junction left unmatched. The CDR3 covers 14 residues. The CDR3 region is CASSVAASGNEQFF. The CDR3 bases are TGTGCCAGCAGCGTAGCTGCTAGCGGGAATGAGCAGTTCTTC.

The chain recombines TRBV2 with TRBJ1-2, with D unresolved. V dropped 7 bases and J dropped 3 bases, with 12 bases sitting between them. The CDR3 covers 13 residues. Germline V gene data show CDR1 as SNHLY and CDR2 as FYNNEI. The CDR3 loop reads CASTRSRDYGYTF. The CDR3, as DNA: TGTGCCAGCACGCGTTCAAGAGACTATGGCTACACCTTC.

This clonotype appeared many times. The V and J genes are TRBV20-1 and TRBJ2-1; possibly TRBD2 for D (6 bases). The CDR3 is 14 residues long. Germline lookup yields CDR1 DFQATT and CDR2 SNEGSKA (reference sequence). V was shortened by 4 bases and J by 8 bases, with 18 bases between the two germline ends. The CDR3 region is CSATRLEGGDEQFF. CDR3 DNA: TGCAGTGCTACCCGACTAGAAGGCGGCGATGAGCAGTTCTTC.

This clonotype occurred many times. The CDR3 here is CASSQGLVHEQYF. DNA of the CDR3: TGTGCCAGCAGCCAGGGACTAGTCCACGAGCAGTACTTC. The chain employs TRBV9 and TRBJ2-7, with 8 bases fitting TRBD2. The CDR3 contains 13 residues. Trimming took 4 bases from V and 5 from J; bases not matched to a gene: 5. CDR1 is SGDLS and CDR2 is YYNGEE in the germline V gene.

This clonotype came up a few times. A much bigger clone sits one base away, suggesting this may be a read error. Lacking the conserved final phenylalanine or tryptophan, this CDR3 likely reflects a read error. J is TRBJ1-3 and V is TRBV28; D uncertain. This CDR3 comprises 14 residues. Germline V gene lookup returns CDR1 MDHEN and CDR2 SYDVKM. V lost 6 bases, J lost 7 bases, and 16 bases lay in between. For the CDR3, the DNA is TGTGCCAGCAGACCGTCGGGAACGGCGAACACCATATATCTT. The encoded protein is CASRPSGTANTIYL.

The gene calls are TRBV7-6 and TRBJ2-1, with 10 bases matching TRBD1. The V segment lost 6 bases and the J segment 8 bases; nucleotides outside the gene matches: 13. The CDR3 extends over 16 amino acids. In germline, CDR1 is SGHVS, CDR2 FNYEAQ. This chain's CDR3 is CASRRWGQGIWDEQFF. CDR3 sequence (DNA): TGTGCCAGCAGGCGCTGGGGACAGGGGATTTGGGATGAGCAGTTCTTC. Supplemented by reference TRBV7-6 and TRBJ2-1, the full variable domain reads GAGVSQSPRYKVTKRGQDVALRCDPISGHVSLYWYRQALGQGPEFLTYFNYEAQQDKSGLPNDRFSAERPEGSISTLTIQRTEQRDSAMYRCASRRWGQGIWDEQFFGPGTRLTVL.

CDR3 nucleotide sequence: TGCGCCAGCAGCTTGGGACAGTCCGGAAGCTACACCTTC. Protein: CASSLGQSGSYTF. The chain combines TRBV5-1 with TRBJ1-2; TRBD1 might be the D (5 bases). Per germline, CDR1 SGHRS and CDR2 YFSETQ. The CDR3 has 13 residues. Trimming removed 0 bases from V and 9 bases from J, with 12 bases in between.

This clonotype has at least ten counts. CDR3 sequence: CASSFHQIPNTEAFF. DNA of the CDR3: TGTGCCAGCAGTTTCCATCAAATCCCGAACACTGAAGCTTTCTTT. The chain uses TRBV28 and TRBJ1-1, with D hard to call. Per germline, CDR1 MDHEN and CDR2 SYDVKM. This CDR3 contains 15 residues. V was clipped by 3 bases and J by 1 base, with 12 bases between them.

In DNA form, the CDR3 reads TGTGCCAGTCTTCACTCTAGCGGGGTCTACAATGAGCAGTTCTTC. Translated: CASLHSSGVYNEQFF. This sequence joins TRBV25-1 and TRBJ2-1, with TRBD2 matching over 9 bases. Germline assignment: CDR1 MGHDK and CDR2 SYGVNS. Losses at the gene ends were 9 bases for V and 3 bases for J; bases not matched to a gene: 9. The CDR3 runs 15 residues.

This clonotype has a count of ten or more. The chain recombines TRBV6-6 with TRBJ2-5; a possible D gene is TRBD1 (5 bases). Germline-derived CDR1 and CDR2 are MNHNY and SVGAGI (reference sequence). The CDR3 extends over 11 amino acids. With 6 bases removed from V and 10 bases from J, the gap between germline ends came to 12 bases. The CDR3 is CASSLDSHQYF. The CDR3 DNA reads as TGTGCCAGCAGCCTCGACAGTCACCAGTACTTC.

This clonotype was recorded many times. The chain carries TRBV6-5 and TRBJ2-2, with D perhaps TRBD2 (6 bases). The CDR3 runs to 15 residues. V was cut by 2 bases and J by 6 bases, with 13 bases left in between. Germline CDR1 reads MNHEY; CDR2 reads SVGAGI. CDR3 residues: CASSYGGILAGELFF. In DNA form, the CDR3 reads TGTGCCAGCAGTTACGGAGGGATTCTCGCCGGGGAGCTGTTTTTT.

In its sample, this clonotype was seen a few times. With a much larger clone just one base away, this may be a read error. The chain uses TRBV7-3 and TRBJ1-1; D is unclear. Germline CDR1 reads SGHTA; CDR2 reads FQGTGA. V lost 5 bases and J lost 4, with 20 bases in between. The CDR3 length is 16 residues. The CDR3 bases are TGTGCCAGCAGCCCCTCCCTGCGGGCGATGAGCACTGAAGCTTTCTTT. The encoded protein is CASSPSLRAMSTEAFF.

About this clonotype: This clone may be a read error of a much larger clone one base away. This sequence joins TRBV29-1 and TRBJ2-5; D not resolved. Trimming stripped 4 bases from V and 7 bases from J, with 13 bases between. Germline V gene sequence: CDR1 SQVTM, CDR2 ANQGSEA. The CDR3 length is 12 residues. The CDR3 region is CSVVRTAGTQYF. In DNA, the CDR3 is TGCAGCGTTGTTAGGACGGCAGGGACCCAGTACTTC. The full variable domain, its missing parts supplied by reference TRBV29-1 and TRBJ2-5, is SAVISQKPSRDICQRGTSLTIQCQVDSQVTMMFWYRQQPGQSLTLIATANQGSEATYESGFVIDKFPISRPNLTFSTLTVSNMSPEDSSIYLCSVVRTAGTQYFGPGTRLLVL.

This clonotype was recorded many times. The rearrangement joins TRBV6-5 to TRBJ2-1; TRBD2 matches at 8 bases. This CDR3 spans 15 amino acids. V lost 6 bases and J lost 6; bases outside the gene matches: 10. Germline V gene data show CDR1 as MNHEY and CDR2 as SVGAGI. The CDR3 region is CASSMVGAGGNEQFF. CDR3 in DNA: TGTGCCAGCAGCATGGTCGGCGCGGGGGGCAATGAGCAGTTCTTC.

The chain uses TRBV20-1 and TRBJ2-3; the D gene is possibly TRBD2 (5 bases). CDR3 length equals 15 residues. Trimming removed 3 bases from V and 2 bases from J, with 15 bases in between. Germline-derived CDR1 and CDR2 are DFQATT and SNEGSKA (reference sequence). The CDR3 sequence: CSASSLGESTDTQYF. The CDR3 DNA follows: TGCAGTGCTAGTTCGCTCGGGGAGTCCACAGATACGCAGTATTTT.

With respect to this clonotype: Here the CDR3 omits its conserved ending phenylalanine or tryptophan, so a read error is the likely source. The V call is TRBV7-9, the J call TRBJ2-5, with 7 nucleotides matching TRBD2. The V gene's germline CDR1 is SEHNR and CDR2 FQNEAQ (reference sequence). This CDR3 is 14 amino acids long. Losses at the gene ends were 9 bases for V and 1 base for J; bases not matched to a gene: 8. CDR3 coding DNA: TGTGCCAGTAGCCCCGGGACTACCCAAGAGACCCAGTACCTC. Its translation: CASSPGTTQETQYL.